This TCR beta chain derives from a study of OX40 agonist ivuxolimab in advanced cancers. General observations from the study: The work left the antigen specificity of expanded peripheral T cells undetermined.

Concerning this clone: Antigen: not known.

Assay used: immunoSEQ multiplex PCR; TCRdb lists only in-frame clones, some missing. The data show about 53,000 clones, under 90% seen once. The sampling schedule covered blood at baseline, cycle 4 day 1, and cycle 7 day 1. This specimen was CD4+ or CD8+ T cells sorted from blood, taken in a trial of the OX40 agonist ivuxolimab. The TCR was taken from an adult with an advanced solid tumor such as melanoma, head and neck, liver or kidney cancer.

In nucleotides, the CDR3 is TGTGCCAGCAGCGTAGGGGACAGGGGGAGTAGCGGCTACACCTTC. Translated: CASSVGDRGSSGYTF. V and J are TRBV9 and TRBJ1-2, with 11 bases that match TRBD1. From germline, CDR1 is SGDLS and CDR2 YYNGEE. J lost 8 bases, V lost 0 bases, and 6 bases had no gene match. CDR3 size: 15 residues.